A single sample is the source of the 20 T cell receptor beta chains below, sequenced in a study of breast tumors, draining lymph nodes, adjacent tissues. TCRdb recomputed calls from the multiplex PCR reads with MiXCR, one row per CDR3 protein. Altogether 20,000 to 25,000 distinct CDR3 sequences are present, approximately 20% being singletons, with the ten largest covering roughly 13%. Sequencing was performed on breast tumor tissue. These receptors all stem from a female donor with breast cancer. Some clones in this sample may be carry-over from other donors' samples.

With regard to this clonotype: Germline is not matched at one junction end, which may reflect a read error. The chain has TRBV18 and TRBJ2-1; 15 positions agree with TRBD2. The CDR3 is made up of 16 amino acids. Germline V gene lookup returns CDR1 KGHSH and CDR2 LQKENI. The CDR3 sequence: CASSDGTSGRIDEQSF. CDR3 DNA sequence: TGTGCCAGCTCAGATGGGACTAGCGGGAGGATCGATGAGCAGTCCTTC.

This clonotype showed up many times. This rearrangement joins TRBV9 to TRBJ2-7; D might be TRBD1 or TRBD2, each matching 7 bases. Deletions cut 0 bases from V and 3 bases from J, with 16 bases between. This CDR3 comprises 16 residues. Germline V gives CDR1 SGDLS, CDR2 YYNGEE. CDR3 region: CASSVAPGGGVYEQYF. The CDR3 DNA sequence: TGTGCCAGCAGCGTAGCTCCAGGGGGGGGGGTCTACGAGCAGTACTTC.

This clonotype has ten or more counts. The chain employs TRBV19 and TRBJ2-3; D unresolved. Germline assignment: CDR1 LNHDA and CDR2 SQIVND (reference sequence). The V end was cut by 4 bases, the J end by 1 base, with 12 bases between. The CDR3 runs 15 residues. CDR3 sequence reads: CASSKDVGGTDTQYF. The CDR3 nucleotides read TGTGCCAGTAGTAAGGATGTTGGTGGCACAGATACGCAGTATTTT.

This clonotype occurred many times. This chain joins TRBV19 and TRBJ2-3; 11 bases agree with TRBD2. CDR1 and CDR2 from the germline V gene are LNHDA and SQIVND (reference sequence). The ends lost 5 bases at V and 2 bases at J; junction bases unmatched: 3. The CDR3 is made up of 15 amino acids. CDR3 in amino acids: CASSLLAGDTDTQYF. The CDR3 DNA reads TGTGCCAGTAGTTTACTAGCGGGGGACACAGATACGCAGTATTTT.

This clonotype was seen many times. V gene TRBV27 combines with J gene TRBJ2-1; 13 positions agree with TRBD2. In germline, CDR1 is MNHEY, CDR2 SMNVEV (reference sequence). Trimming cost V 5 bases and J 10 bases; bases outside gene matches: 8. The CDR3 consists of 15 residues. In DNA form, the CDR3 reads TGTGCCAGCAGTCCCCATGGACTAGCGGGAGTCGAGCAGTTCTTC. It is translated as CASSPHGLAGVEQFF.

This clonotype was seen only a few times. The CDR3 sequence: CASSLGTQKNIQYF. The DNA for the CDR3 is TGTGCCAGCAGCTTGGGGACACAAAAAAACATTCAGTACTTC. The genes are TRBV5-4 and TRBJ2-4, with a tentative D call TRBD1 (5 bases). The germline V gene has CDR1 SGHNT and CDR2 YYREEE (reference sequence). CDR3 length equals 14 residues. The ends were cut back, 0 bases at V and 4 bases at J, with 8 bases in the middle. The full variable domain, rest sourced from reference TRBV5-4 and TRBJ2-4, is ETGVTQSPTHLIKTRGQQVTLRCSSQSGHNTVSWYQQALGQGPQFIFQYYREEENGRGNFPPRFSGLQFPNYSSELNVNALELDDSALYLCASSLGTQKNIQYFGAGTRLSVL.

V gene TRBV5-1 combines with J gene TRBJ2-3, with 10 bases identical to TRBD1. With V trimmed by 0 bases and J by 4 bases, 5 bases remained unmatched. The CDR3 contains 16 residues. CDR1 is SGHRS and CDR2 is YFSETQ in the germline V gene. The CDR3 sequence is CASSLDLTGGADTQYF. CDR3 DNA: TGCGCCAGCAGCTTGGACCTGACAGGGGGCGCAGATACGCAGTATTTT.

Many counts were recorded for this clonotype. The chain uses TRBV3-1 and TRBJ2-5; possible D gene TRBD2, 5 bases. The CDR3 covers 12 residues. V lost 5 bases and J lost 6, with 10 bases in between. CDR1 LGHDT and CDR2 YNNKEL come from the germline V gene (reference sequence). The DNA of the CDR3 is TGTGCCAGCAGCAAACTAGAACAGACCCAGTACTTC. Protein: CASSKLEQTQYF.

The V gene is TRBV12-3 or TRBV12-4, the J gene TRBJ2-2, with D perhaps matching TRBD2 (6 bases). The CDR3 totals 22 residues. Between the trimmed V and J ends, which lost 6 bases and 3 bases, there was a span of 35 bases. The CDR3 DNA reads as TGTGCCAGCAGCCCAGTTCCGAACCTTCACCCCCGGGACTTCACTTACACCGGGGAGCTGTTTTTT. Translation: CASSPVPNLHPRDFTYTGELFF.

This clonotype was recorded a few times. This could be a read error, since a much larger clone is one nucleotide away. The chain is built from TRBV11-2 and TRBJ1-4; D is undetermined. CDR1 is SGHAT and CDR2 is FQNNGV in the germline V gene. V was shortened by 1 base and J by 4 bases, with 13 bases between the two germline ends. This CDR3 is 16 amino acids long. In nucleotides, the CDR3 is TGTGCCAGCAGCTTAGGGCTAGTGGGGATTAATGAAAAACTGTTTTTT. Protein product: CASSLGLVGINEKLFF.

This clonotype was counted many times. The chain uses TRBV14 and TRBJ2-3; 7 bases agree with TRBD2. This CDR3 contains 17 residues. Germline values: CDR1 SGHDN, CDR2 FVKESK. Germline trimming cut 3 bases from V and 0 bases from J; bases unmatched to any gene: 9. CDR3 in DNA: TGTGCCAGCAGCCAGTCGGGAGGAGTAAGGAGCACAGATACGCAGTATTTT. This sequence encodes CASSQSGGVRSTDTQYF.

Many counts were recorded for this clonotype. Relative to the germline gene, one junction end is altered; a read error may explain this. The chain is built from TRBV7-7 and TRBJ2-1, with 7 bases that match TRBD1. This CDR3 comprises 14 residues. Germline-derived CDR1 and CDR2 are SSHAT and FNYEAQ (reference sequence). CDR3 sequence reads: CASSLGDSNNEQFF. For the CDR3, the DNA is TGTGCTAGCAGCTTAGGGGACAGTAACAATGAGCAGTTCTTC.

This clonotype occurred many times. This chain's CDR3 is CASSPGTGRDDGYTF. Here the CDR3 DNA reads TGCGCCAGCAGCCCGGGGACAGGGAGAGACGACGGCTACACCTTC. The chain links TRBV5-1 to TRBJ1-2, with 9 bases identical to TRBD1. Germline V CDR1 and CDR2: SGHRS, YFSETQ. This CDR3 is built from 15 residues. The trim removed 4 bases at V and 8 bases at J, leaving 12 bases unmatched.

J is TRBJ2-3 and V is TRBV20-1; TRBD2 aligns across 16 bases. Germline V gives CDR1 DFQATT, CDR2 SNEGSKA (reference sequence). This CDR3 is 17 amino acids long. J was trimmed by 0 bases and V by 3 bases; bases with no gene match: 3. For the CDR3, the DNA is TGCAGTGCTAGGGGGGGACTAGCGGGAGGGAGCACAGATACGCAGTATTTT. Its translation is CSARGGLAGGSTDTQYF.

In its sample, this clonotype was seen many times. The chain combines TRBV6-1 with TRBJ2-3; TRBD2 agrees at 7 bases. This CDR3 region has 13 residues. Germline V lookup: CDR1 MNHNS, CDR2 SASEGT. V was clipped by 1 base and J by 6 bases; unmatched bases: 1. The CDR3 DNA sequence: TGTGCCAGCAGTGAAGGAGCGGGGGATACGCAGTATTTT. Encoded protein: CASSEGAGDTQYF.

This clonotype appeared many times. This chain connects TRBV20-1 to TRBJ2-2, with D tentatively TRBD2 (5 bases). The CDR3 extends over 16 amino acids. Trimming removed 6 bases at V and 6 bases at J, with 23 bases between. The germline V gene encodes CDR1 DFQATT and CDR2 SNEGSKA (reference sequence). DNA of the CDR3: TGCAGTGCCCCCCTGAGGGCGCCCGCGAGGGCCGGGGAGCTGTTTTTT. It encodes CSAPLRAPARAGELFF.

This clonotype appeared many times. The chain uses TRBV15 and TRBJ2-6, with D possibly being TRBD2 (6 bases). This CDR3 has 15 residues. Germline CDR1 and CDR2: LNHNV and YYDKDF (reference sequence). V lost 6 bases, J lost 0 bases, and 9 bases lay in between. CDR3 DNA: TGTGCCACCAGTGGGGGGTACTCTGGGGCCAACGTCCTGACTTTC. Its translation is CATSGGYSGANVLTF.

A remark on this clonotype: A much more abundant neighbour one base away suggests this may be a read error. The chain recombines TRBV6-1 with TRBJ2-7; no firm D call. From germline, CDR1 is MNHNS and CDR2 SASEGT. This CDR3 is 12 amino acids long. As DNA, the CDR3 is TGTGCCAGCAGTGAAGCGCGCTACGAGCGGTACTTC. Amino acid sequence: CASSEARYERYF.

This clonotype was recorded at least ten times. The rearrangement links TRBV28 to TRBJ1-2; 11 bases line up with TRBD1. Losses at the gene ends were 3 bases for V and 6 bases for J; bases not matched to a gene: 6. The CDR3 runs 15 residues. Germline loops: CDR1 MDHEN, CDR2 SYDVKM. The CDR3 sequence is CASSFPGQGANGYTF. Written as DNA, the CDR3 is TGTGCCAGCAGTTTCCCAGGACAGGGGGCGAATGGCTACACCTTC.

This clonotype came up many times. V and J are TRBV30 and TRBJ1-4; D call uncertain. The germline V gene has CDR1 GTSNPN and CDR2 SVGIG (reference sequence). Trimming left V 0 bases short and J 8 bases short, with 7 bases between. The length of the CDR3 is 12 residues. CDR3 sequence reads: CAWSVLGEKLFF. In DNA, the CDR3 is TGTGCCTGGAGTGTACTCGGGGAAAAACTGTTTTTT.